The T cell receptor beta chain under discussion was sequenced for a study of OX40 agonist ivuxolimab in advanced cancers. Concerning this clone itself: Antigen: not known.

CDR1 SGHAT and CDR2 FQNNGV come from the germline V gene. V was pared by 0 bases and J by 8 bases, with 5 bases of the junction left unmatched. This CDR3 contains 17 residues. Study-wide results and limits: At 0.1 to 3.0 mg/kg and by week 6, CD4+ and CD8+ T cells in the blood had expanded clonally.

Assay: immunoSEQ multiplex PCR; the TCRdb copy retains only in-frame clones and omits some. Among more than 25,000 clones listed, about 73% were seen once. This sample comprised CD4+ or CD8+ T cells sorted from blood, obtained in a trial of the OX40 agonist ivuxolimab. The J gene is TRBJ2-1, the V gene TRBV11-2; 15 bases fit TRBD2. The receptor comes from an adult with an advanced solid tumor such as melanoma, head and neck, liver or kidney cancer. The CDR3 nucleotides read TGTGCCAGCAGCTTAGAAAGGACTAGCGGGGGGGCATATGAGCAGTTCTTC. Translating gives CASSLERTSGGAYEQFF. Drawing the rest from reference TRBV11-2 and TRBJ2-1, the complete variable domain is EAGVAQSPRYKIIEKRQSVAFWCNPISGHATLYWYQQILGQGPKLLIQFQNNGVVDDSQLPKDRFSAERLKGVDSTLKIQPAKLEDSAVYLCASSLERTSGGAYEQFFGPGTRLTVL.